These 10 T cell receptor beta chains originate from one sample sequenced in a study of CXCR3-negative and CXCR3-positive naive CD8 T cells. Carrying UMI labels, the TRB cDNA libraries were prepared through 5' RACE. Using the 5' RACE reads, TCRdb records one entry per CDR3 protein without DNA. Reported are approximately 62,000 distinct CDR3 sequences; the ten largest clones contain 4.3%. The sequenced sample consisted of naive CXCR3- CD8+ T cells from blood. Noted subset: CD45RO-CCR7+CD27+CD95- naive CD8+ T cells lacking CXCR3 (TNR3-). These receptors all come from a human donor in good health. Some clones in this sample may be carry-over from other donors' samples.

This chain connects TRBV7-9 to TRBJ2-5. The germline V gene has CDR1 SEHNR and CDR2 FQNEAQ (reference sequence). The CDR3 has 15 residues. CDR3 region: CASSFQVQIQETQYF.

The V and J genes are TRBV19 and TRBJ2-1. This CDR3 contains 15 residues. CDR1 and CDR2 from the germline V gene are LNHDA and SQIVND (reference sequence). CDR3 in amino acids: CASSISLSSYNEQFF. Full variable domain (outside the CDR3, taken from reference TRBV19 and TRBJ2-1): DGGITQSPKYLFRKEGQNVTLSCEQNLNHDAMYWYRQDPGQGLRLIYYSQIVNDFQKGDIAEGYSVSREKKESFPLTVTSAQKNPTAFYLCASSISLSSYNEQFFGPGTRLTVL.

The V gene is TRBV4-1, the J gene TRBJ2-5; TCRdb's D call of TRBD1 is untestable without DNA. The germline V gene has CDR1 MGHRA and CDR2 YSYEKL. CDR3 length: 15 residues. CDR3 residues: CASSQAKDTQETQYF.

J is TRBJ2-7 and V is TRBV4-3. The CDR3 totals 13 residues. The V gene's germline CDR1 is LGHNA and CDR2 YSLEER. The CDR3 protein is CASSQDRSGEQYF.

The chain recombines TRBV12-3 or TRBV12-4 with TRBJ2-1; TCRdb returns TRBD2, unconfirmable since there is no DNA. The CDR3 loop spans 16 amino acids. The CDR3 loop reads CASSLLRGGPYNEQFF.

The chain has TRBV7-2 and TRBJ2-7; absent DNA, TCRdb's TRBD1 call cannot be checked. The germline CDR1 and CDR2 sequences are SGHTA and FQGNSA. This CDR3 is 19 amino acids long. Here the CDR3 reads CASSRAERLGGGSRNEQYF.

The chain couples TRBV27 to TRBJ2-1; TCRdb calls TRBD2, which cannot be checked without DNA. Germline-derived CDR1 and CDR2 are MNHEY and SMNVEV (reference sequence). The CDR3 length is 14 residues. The CDR3 sequence: CASRLAGGFNEQFF.

The chain combines TRBV29-1 with TRBJ2-2; TCRdb's D call, TRBD1, is unchecked because there is no DNA. The CDR3 is 14 amino acids. CDR1 and CDR2 (germline): SQVTM, ANQGSEA. This CDR3 is CSVGLSGGHGELFF.

This sequence joins TRBV28 and TRBJ2-1; absent DNA, TCRdb's TRBD1 call cannot be checked. Germline loops: CDR1 MDHEN, CDR2 SYDVKM. This CDR3 has 15 amino acids. The CDR3 here is CASRFTRTGGHEQFF.

The chain couples TRBV25-1 to TRBJ2-7. Germline V gene data show CDR1 as MGHDK and CDR2 as SYGVNS. The CDR3 totals 13 residues. The CDR3 region is CASHDSVAYEQYF.